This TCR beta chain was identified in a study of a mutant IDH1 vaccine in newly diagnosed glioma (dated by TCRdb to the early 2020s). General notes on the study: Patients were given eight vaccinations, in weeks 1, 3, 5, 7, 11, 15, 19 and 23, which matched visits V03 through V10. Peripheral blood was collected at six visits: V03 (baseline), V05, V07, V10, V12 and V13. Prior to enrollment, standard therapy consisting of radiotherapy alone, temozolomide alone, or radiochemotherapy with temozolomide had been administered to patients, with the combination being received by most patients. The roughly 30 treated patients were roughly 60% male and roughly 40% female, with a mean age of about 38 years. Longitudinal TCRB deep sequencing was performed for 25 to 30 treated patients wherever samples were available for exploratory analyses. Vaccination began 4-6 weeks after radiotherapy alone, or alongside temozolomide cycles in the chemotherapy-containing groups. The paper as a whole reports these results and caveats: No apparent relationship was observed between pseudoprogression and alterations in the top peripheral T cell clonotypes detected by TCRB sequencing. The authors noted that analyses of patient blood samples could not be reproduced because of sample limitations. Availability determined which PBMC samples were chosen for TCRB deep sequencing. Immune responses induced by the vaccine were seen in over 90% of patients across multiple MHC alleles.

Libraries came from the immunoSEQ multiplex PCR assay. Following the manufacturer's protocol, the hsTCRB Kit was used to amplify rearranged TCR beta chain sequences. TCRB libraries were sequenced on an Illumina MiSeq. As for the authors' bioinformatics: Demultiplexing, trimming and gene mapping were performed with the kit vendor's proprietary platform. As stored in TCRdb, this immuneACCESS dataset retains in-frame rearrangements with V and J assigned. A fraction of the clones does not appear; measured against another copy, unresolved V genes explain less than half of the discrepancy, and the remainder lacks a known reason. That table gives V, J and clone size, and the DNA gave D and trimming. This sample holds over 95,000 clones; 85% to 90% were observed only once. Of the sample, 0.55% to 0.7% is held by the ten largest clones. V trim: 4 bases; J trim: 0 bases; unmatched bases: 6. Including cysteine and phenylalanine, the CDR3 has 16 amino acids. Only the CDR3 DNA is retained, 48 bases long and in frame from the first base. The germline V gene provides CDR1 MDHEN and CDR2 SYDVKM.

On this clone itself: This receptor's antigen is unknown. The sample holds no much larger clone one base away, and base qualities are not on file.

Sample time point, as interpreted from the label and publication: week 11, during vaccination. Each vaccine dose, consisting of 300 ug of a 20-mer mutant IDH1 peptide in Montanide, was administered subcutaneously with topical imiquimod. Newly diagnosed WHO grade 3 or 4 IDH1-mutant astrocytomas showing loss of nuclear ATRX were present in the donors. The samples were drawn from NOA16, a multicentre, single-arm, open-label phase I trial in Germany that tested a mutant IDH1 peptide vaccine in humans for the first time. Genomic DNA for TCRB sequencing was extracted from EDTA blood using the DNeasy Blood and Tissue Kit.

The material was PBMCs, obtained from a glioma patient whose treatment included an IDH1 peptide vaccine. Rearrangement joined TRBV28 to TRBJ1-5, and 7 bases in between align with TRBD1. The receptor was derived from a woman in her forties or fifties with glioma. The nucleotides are TGTGCCAGCAGTTCCCCGACAGGGTATAGCAATCAGCCCCAGCATTTT. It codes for CASSSPTGYSNQPQHF.